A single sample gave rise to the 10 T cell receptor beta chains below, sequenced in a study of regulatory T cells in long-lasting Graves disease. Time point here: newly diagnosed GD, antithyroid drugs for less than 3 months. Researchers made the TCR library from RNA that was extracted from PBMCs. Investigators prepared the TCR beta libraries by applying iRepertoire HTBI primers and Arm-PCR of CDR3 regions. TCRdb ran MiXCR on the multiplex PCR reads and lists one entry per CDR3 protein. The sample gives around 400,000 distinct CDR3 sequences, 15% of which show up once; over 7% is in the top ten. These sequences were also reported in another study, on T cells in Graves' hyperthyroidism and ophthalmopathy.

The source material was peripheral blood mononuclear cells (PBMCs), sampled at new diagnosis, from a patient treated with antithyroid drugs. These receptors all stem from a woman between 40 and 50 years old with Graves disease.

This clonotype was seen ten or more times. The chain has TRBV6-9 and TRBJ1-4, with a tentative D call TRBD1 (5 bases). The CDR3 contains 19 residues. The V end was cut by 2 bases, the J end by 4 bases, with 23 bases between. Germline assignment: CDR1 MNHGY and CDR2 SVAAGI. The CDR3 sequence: CASSYISGRRAQSNEKLFF. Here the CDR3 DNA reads TGTGCCAGCAGTTATATATCAGGGAGGCGGGCACAAAGTAATGAAAAACTGTTTTTT.

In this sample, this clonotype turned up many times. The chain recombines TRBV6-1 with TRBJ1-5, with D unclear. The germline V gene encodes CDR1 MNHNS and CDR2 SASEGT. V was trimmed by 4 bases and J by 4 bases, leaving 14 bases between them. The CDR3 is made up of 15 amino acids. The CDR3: CASSAKRWGNQPQHF. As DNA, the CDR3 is TGTGCCAGCAGTGCGAAAAGGTGGGGAAATCAGCCCCAGCATTTT.

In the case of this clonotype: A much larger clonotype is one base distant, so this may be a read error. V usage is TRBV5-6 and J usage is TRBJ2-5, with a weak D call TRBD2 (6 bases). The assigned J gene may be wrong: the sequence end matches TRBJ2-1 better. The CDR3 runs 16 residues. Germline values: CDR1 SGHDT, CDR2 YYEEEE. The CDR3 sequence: CARSRLASFGVGEQFF. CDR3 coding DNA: TGTGCCCGCAGCCGCCTAGCGTCCTTCGGGGTAGGAGAGCAGTTCTTC.

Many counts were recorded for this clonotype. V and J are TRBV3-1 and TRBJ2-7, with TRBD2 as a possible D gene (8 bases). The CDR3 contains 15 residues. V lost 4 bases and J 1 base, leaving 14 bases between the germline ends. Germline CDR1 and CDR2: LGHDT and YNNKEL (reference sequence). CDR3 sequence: CASSPLAGQSYEQYF. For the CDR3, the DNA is TGTGCCAGCAGCCCGTTAGCGGGACAGTCCTACGAGCAGTACTTC.

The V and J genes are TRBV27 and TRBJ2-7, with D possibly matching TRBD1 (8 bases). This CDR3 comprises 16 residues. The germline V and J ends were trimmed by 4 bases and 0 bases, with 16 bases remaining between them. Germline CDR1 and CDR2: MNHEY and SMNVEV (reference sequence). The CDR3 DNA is TGTGCCAGCAGTTCACAGGGGGGGCTGAGCTCCTACGAGCAGTACTTC. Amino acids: CASSSQGGLSSYEQYF.

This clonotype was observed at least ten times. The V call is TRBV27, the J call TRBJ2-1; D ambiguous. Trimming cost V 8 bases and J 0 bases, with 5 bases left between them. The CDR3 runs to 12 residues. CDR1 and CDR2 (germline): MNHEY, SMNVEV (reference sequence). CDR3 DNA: TGTGCCAGCGGTCCCTCCTACAATGAGCAGTTCTTC. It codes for CASGPSYNEQFF.

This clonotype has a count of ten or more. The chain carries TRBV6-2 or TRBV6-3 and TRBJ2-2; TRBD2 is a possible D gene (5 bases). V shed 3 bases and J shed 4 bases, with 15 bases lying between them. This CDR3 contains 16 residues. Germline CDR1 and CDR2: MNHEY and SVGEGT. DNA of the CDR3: TGTGCCAGCAGTTATCATTCGGGAAGCTTCACCGGGGAGCTGTTTTTT. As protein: CASSYHSGSFTGELFF.

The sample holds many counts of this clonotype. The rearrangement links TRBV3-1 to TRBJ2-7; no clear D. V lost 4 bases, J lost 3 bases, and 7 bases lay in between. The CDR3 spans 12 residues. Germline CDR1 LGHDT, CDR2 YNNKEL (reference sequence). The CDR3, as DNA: TGTGCCAGCAGCCGAGCGTACTACGAGCAGTACTTC. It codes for CASSRAYYEQYF.

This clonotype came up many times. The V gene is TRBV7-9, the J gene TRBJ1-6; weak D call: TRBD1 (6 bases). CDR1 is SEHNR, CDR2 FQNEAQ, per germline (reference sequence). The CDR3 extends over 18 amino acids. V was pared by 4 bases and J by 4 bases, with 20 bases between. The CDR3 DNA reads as TGTGCCAGCAGCTCCGTTAGGGGGGAGGACTTGTATAATTCACCCCTCCACTTT. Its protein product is CASSSVRGEDLYNSPLHF.

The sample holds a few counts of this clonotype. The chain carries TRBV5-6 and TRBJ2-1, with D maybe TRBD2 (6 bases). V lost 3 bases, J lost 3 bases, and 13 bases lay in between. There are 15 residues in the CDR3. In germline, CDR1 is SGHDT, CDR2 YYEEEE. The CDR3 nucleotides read TGTGCCAGCAGCTATAACGCCGGGGGCTACAATGAGCAGTTCTTC. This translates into CASSYNAGGYNEQFF. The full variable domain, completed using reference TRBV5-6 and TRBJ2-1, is DAGVTQSPTHLIKTRGQQVTLRCSPKSGHDTVSWYQQALGQGPQFIFQYYEEEERQRGNFPDRFSGHQFPNYSSELNVNALLLGDSALYLCASSYNAGGYNEQFFGPGTRLTVL.